These 20 T cell receptor beta chains were sequenced from one sample in a study of CD8 T cells in Susac syndrome. RNA totalling about 0.45 to 1 ug underwent reverse transcription with random hexamers. MiXCR, applied by TCRdb to the immunoSEQ multiplex PCR reads, yields one record per CDR3 protein. The repertoire holds under 200,000 distinct CDR3 sequences, with roughly 95% as singletons. Sequencing was performed on CD8+ T cells from PBMCs. These receptors were collected from a human donor with multiple sclerosis.

The chain has TRBV20-1 and TRBJ2-2; D might be TRBD2 (6 bases). CDR1 DFQATT and CDR2 SNEGSKA come from the germline V gene (reference sequence). The CDR3 length is 14 residues. V was trimmed by 6 bases and J by 1 base, leaving 12 bases between them. The CDR3 DNA is TGCAGTGCGCGGGACTTACTGAACACCGGGGAGCTGTTTTTT. Residues: CSARDLLNTGELFF.

This chain links TRBV6-5 with TRBJ2-1, with 11 bases matching TRBD2. J lost 7 bases, V lost 7 bases, and 3 bases had no gene match. The germline V gene encodes CDR1 MNHEY and CDR2 SVGAGI. The CDR3 covers 13 residues. CDR3 residues: CASTVAGGNEQFF. In nucleotides, the CDR3 is TGTGCCAGCACTGTAGCGGGAGGGAATGAGCAGTTCTTC.

V usage is TRBV29-1 and J usage is TRBJ2-3, with 8 bases aligning to TRBD2. Losses at the gene ends were 4 bases for V and 3 bases for J; bases not matched to a gene: 15. Germline CDR1 is SQVTM and CDR2 is ANQGSEA. This CDR3 is built from 17 residues. This CDR3 reads CSVGGVVGLGTTDTQYF. For the CDR3, the DNA is TGCAGCGTTGGGGGGGTTGTGGGACTAGGTACGACAGATACGCAGTATTTT.

The V gene is TRBV12-5, the J gene TRBJ1-1; possible D gene TRBD1, 6 bases. Germline CDR1 reads LGHNT; CDR2 reads FRNRAP. V shed 6 bases and J shed 3 bases, with 11 bases lying between them. This CDR3 is built from 13 residues. The chain's CDR3 is CASGTEGDTEAFF. CDR3 sequence (DNA): TGTGCTAGTGGCACGGAGGGGGACACTGAAGCTTTCTTT. The full variable domain, rest sourced from reference TRBV12-5 and TRBJ1-1, is DARVTQTPRHKVTEMGQEVTMRCQPILGHNTVFWYRQTMMQGLELLAYFRNRAPLDDSGMPKDRFSAEMPDATLATLKIQPSEPRDSAVYFCASGTEGDTEAFFGQGTRLTVV.

This clonotype appeared a single time. The chain joins TRBV20-1 to TRBJ2-7, with 10 bases matching TRBD2. Losses at the gene ends were 6 bases for V and 2 bases for J; bases not matched to a gene: 13. The CDR3 contains 16 residues. Germline V gene data show CDR1 as DFQATT and CDR2 as SNEGSKA (reference sequence). The CDR3: CSACPLTSGDPYEQYF. The CDR3 bases are TGCAGTGCGTGTCCCTTAACTAGCGGGGACCCCTACGAGCAGTACTTC.

CDR3 DNA: TGTGCCAGCAGAGACGGCGGAGCTTTCTTT. Its protein product is CASRDGGAFF. V usage is TRBV6-1 and J usage is TRBJ1-1; D remains ambiguous. Germline values: CDR1 MNHNS, CDR2 SASEGT. The germline V and J ends were trimmed by 6 bases and 10 bases, with 9 bases remaining between them. The CDR3 has 10 amino acids.

The J gene is TRBJ1-2, the V gene TRBV28; D gene uncertain. V lost 4 bases and J 4 bases, leaving 13 bases between the germline ends. The CDR3 sequence is 14 residues long. CDR1 and CDR2 (germline): MDHEN, SYDVKM. CDR3 in DNA: TGTGCCAGCAGTTGGGCAACTTTCGGCTATGGCTACACCTTC. Its protein is CASSWATFGYGYTF.

The V and J genes are TRBV27 and TRBJ2-5, with a weak D call TRBD2 (6 bases). With 4 bases removed from V and 1 base from J, the gap between germline ends came to 19 bases. The CDR3 runs 17 residues. CDR1 and CDR2 from the germline V gene are MNHEY and SMNVEV (reference sequence). CDR3 DNA: TGTGCCAGCAGTTCCGGGACTTCACAACGGGGCCAAGAGACCCAGTACTTC. This codes for CASSSGTSQRGQETQYF.

The chain is built from TRBV9 and TRBJ2-7; 10 nucleotides line up with TRBD2. The length of the CDR3 is 15 residues. V shed 3 bases, J shed 3 bases, and the junction held 6 bases outside the gene matches. Germline-derived CDR1 and CDR2 are SGDLS and YYNGEE. This chain's CDR3 is CASSGTSGTIYEQYF. The CDR3 nucleotides are TGTGCCAGCAGCGGAACTAGCGGGACGATCTACGAGCAGTACTTC.

This clonotype was seen more than once but under ten times. The chain couples TRBV29-1 to TRBJ2-2; D remains ambiguous. V lost 1 base, J lost 5 bases, and 5 bases lay in between. The length of the CDR3 is 12 residues. The V gene's germline CDR1 is SQVTM and CDR2 ANQGSEA. CDR3 protein: CSVEGWTGELFF. For the CDR3, the DNA is TGCAGCGTTGAAGGGTGGACCGGGGAGCTGTTTTTT.

This chain joins TRBV9 and TRBJ2-3; D tentatively fits TRBD1 or TRBD2 (5 bases each). V was clipped by 1 base and J by 0 bases, with 9 bases between them. The CDR3 is 15 residues long. Germline V lookup: CDR1 SGDLS, CDR2 YYNGEE. The CDR3 coding sequence is TGTGCCAGCAGCGTAAGGGACCTTAGCACAGATACGCAGTATTTT. It translates to CASSVRDLSTDTQYF.

The chain couples TRBV29-1 to TRBJ2-2; possible D gene TRBD1, 5 bases. Germline loops: CDR1 SQVTM, CDR2 ANQGSEA. Trimming removed 6 bases from V and 4 bases from J, with 12 bases in between. The CDR3 length is 13 residues. The CDR3 region has the DNA TGCAGCGTCTTAAAAGGGGCCACCGGGGAGCTGTTTTTT. Translating it yields CSVLKGATGELFF.

This sequence joins TRBV15 and TRBJ1-5; a weak D match, TRBD1 (5 bases). The CDR3 consists of 14 residues. CDR1 and CDR2 (germline): LNHNV, YYDKDF (reference sequence). V was cut by 0 bases and J by 7 bases, with 10 bases left in between. The CDR3 DNA sequence: TGTGCCACCAGCAGAGATCAAGGGGTACAGCCCCAGCATTTT. Its protein product is CATSRDQGVQPQHF.

CDR3 amino acids: CSARAGDNEQFF. The CDR3 DNA sequence: TGCAGTGCTAGAGCAGGAGACAATGAGCAGTTCTTC. The chain uses TRBV20-1 and TRBJ2-1; D remains ambiguous. From germline, CDR1 is DFQATT and CDR2 SNEGSKA (reference sequence). With 1 base removed from V and 5 bases from J, the gap between germline ends came to 6 bases. The CDR3 totals 12 residues.

CDR3 coding DNA: TGTGCCAGCAGCCCTTTCAATGAGCAGTTCTTC. Its translation: CASSPFNEQFF. This rearrangement joins TRBV11-1 to TRBJ2-1; D is unclear. Per germline, CDR1 SGHAT and CDR2 FQDESV (reference sequence). Trimming removed 5 bases from V and 6 bases from J, with 5 bases in between. The CDR3 length is 11 residues.

V usage is TRBV29-1 and J usage is TRBJ1-5; 7 bases fit TRBD1. Germline CDR1 is SQVTM and CDR2 is ANQGSEA. The CDR3 sequence is 15 residues long. The J segment lost 0 bases and the V segment lost 4 bases, leaving 6 bases of the junction unmatched. Here the CDR3 reads CSVGGTESSNQPQHF. The CDR3 DNA reads as TGCAGCGTTGGGGGGACAGAAAGTAGCAATCAGCCCCAGCATTTT.

V usage is TRBV15 and J usage is TRBJ2-1, with D possibly being TRBD1 (5 bases). V lost 2 bases, J lost 3 bases, and 14 bases lay in between. The germline CDR1 and CDR2 sequences are LNHNV and YYDKDF (reference sequence). The CDR3 contains 16 residues. The CDR3 region has the DNA TGTGCCACCAGCAGAACCCAGGGTCCCCGCTACAATGAGCAGTTCTTC. Protein sequence: CATSRTQGPRYNEQFF.

The chain combines TRBV2 with TRBJ2-5; possible D gene TRBD2, 5 bases. The CDR3 consists of 13 residues. The V end lost 3 bases, the J end lost 6 bases, and 11 bases lay between the germline ends. From germline, CDR1 is SNHLY and CDR2 FYNNEI. DNA for the CDR3: TGTGCCAGCAGTGAGACGGTAGCGAAGACCCAGTACTTC. Its protein is CASSETVAKTQYF.

This chain uses TRBV5-1 with TRBJ2-7; a possible D gene is TRBD1 (6 bases). Germline assignment: CDR1 SGHRS and CDR2 YFSETQ. V was pared by 3 bases and J by 3 bases, with 16 bases between. The length of the CDR3 is 15 residues. CDR3 protein: CASSSDRFLDYEQYF. CDR3 bases: TGCGCCAGCAGCTCAGACAGGTTTCTCGACTACGAGCAGTACTTC.

The chain uses TRBV11-2 and TRBJ1-1, with no clear D. CDR3 size: 14 residues. Germline-derived CDR1 and CDR2 are SGHAT and FQNNGV. V shed 2 bases and J shed 4 bases, with 11 bases lying between them. For the CDR3, the DNA is TGTGCCAGCAGCTTATCCCCTGTGCGCACTGAAGCTTTCTTT. As protein: CASSLSPVRTEAFF.